These 30 T cell receptor beta chains were all obtained from the same sample, sequenced in a study of T cells in Graves' hyperthyroidism and ophthalmopathy (dated by TCRdb to the late 2010s). The library was prepared using multiplex PCR. TCRdb records Illumina HiSeq 2000 as the sequencer. TCR beta CDR3 regions were amplified from RNA transcripts. A first-round RT-PCR of the TCR CDR3 used the HTBI primer set with the Qiagen OneStep RT-PCR kit. Starting from the raw public reads, TCRdb applied fastp trimming at Q25, assembled clones with MiXCR and retained in-frame beta chains. Each CDR3 protein appears once, grouped with its most common genes and DNA. The sample has some 570,000 distinct CDR3 sequences on record, approximately 17% of them singletons. Of the sample, 17% is held by the ten largest clones. The sample consisted of blood. The receptors derive from a woman under 30 with Graves' ophthalmopathy.

This clonotype was counted a few times. The gene calls are TRBV27 and TRBJ2-1, with unresolved D. The germline CDR1 and CDR2 sequences are MNHEY and SMNVEV (reference sequence). This CDR3 region has 14 residues. V lost 10 bases and J lost 4, with 17 bases in between. Written as DNA, the CDR3 is TGTGCCACGATAGATGCCCCCCCGTACAATGAGCAGTTCTTC. Its protein product is CATIDAPPYNEQFF.

There are a few counts of this clonotype. The gene calls are TRBV6-7 and TRBJ1-1; 7 bases are a match to TRBD1. TRBV6-7 is recorded as an ORF, its role being uncertain. V gave up 4 bases and J gave up 2 bases; unmatched junction bases: 7. This CDR3 has 15 residues. The CDR3 DNA reads TGTGCCAGCAGTTTGGCGACAGGGAAAAACACTGAAGCTTTCTTT. Translating gives CASSLATGKNTEAFF.

In this sample, this clonotype turned up many times. The chain's CDR3 is CASSFYEGAETQYF. DNA for the CDR3: TGTGCCAGCAGTTTTTACGAGGGAGCAGAGACCCAGTACTTC. The chain joins TRBV27 to TRBJ2-5, with D perhaps TRBD2 (5 bases). Germline loops: CDR1 MNHEY, CDR2 SMNVEV (reference sequence). The CDR3 length is 14 residues. The V and J ends lost 3 bases and 4 bases respectively, with 12 bases between them.

The chain employs TRBV20-1 and TRBJ2-1; D might be TRBD1 (5 bases). Germline V CDR1 and CDR2: DFQATT, SNEGSKA (reference sequence). The V end lost 2 bases, the J end lost 4 bases, and 9 bases lay between the germline ends. The CDR3 consists of 13 residues. The CDR3 DNA follows: TGCAGTGCTAGAAGCGACAGTTACAATGAGCAGTTCTTC. Translating it yields CSARSDSYNEQFF.

The DNA of the CDR3 is TGCAGCGTTCCCCGGGACAGGGTAGAAGAGACCCAGTACTTC. Protein sequence: CSVPRDRVEETQYF. The chain links TRBV29-1 to TRBJ2-5; 9 bases agree with TRBD1. Germline values: CDR1 SQVTM, CDR2 ANQGSEA. Germline trimming cut 5 bases from V and 3 bases from J; bases unmatched to any gene: 7. The CDR3 contains 14 residues.

This clonotype was picked up many times. The V and J genes are TRBV2 and TRBJ1-4, with D perhaps TRBD1 (5 bases). Germline values: CDR1 SNHLY, CDR2 FYNNEI. V was shortened by 0 bases and J by 8 bases, with 13 bases between the two germline ends. This CDR3 has 15 amino acids. The CDR3: CASSEALRGGEKLFF. CDR3 nucleotides: TGTGCCAGCAGTGAAGCGCTGAGGGGTGGCGAAAAACTGTTTTTT.

This clonotype was counted a few times. The chain has TRBV5-1 and TRBJ2-1, with D perhaps matching TRBD2 (7 bases). Germline values: CDR1 SGHRS, CDR2 YFSETQ. This CDR3 contains 16 residues. Between the trimmed V and J ends, which lost 0 bases and 4 bases, there was a span of 14 bases. CDR3 coding DNA: TGCGCCAGCAGCTTGGAGGCGGGGGCCATATACAATGAGCAGTTCTTC. Its protein product is CASSLEAGAIYNEQFF.

This clonotype came up many times. V gene TRBV6-1 combines with J gene TRBJ1-1; D might be TRBD1 (6 bases). Per the germline V gene, CDR1 is MNHNS and CDR2 is SASEGT. V gave up 6 bases and J gave up 0 bases, with 14 bases separating them. The CDR3 is 15 residues long. The CDR3 nucleotides are TGTGCCAGCAGAGGTGGACAGAGCATGAACACTGAAGCTTTCTTT. This gives the protein CASRGGQSMNTEAFF.

This clonotype was seen repeatedly, ten times or more. The chain joins TRBV7-9 to TRBJ2-5; 9 nucleotides align to TRBD2. CDR1 SEHNR and CDR2 FQNEAQ come from the germline V gene (reference sequence). J lost 2 bases, V lost 4 bases, and 2 bases had no gene match. This CDR3 region has 14 residues. The CDR3 nucleotides read TGTGCCAGCAGCTACCTAGCGGGGCAAGAGACCCAGTACTTC. It yields the protein CASSYLAGQETQYF.

This clonotype occurred many times. The V call is TRBV2, the J call TRBJ1-5; D unresolved. Germline-derived CDR1 and CDR2 are SNHLY and FYNNEI. The V gene lost 4 bases and the J gene lost 1 base, with 11 bases spanning the gap. The CDR3 is 15 amino acids. Here the CDR3 reads CASSVSRRSNQPQHF. CDR3 DNA: TGTGCCAGCAGTGTAAGCAGAAGGAGCAATCAGCCCCAGCATTTT.

The V and J genes are TRBV28 and TRBJ1-3; no definite D call. CDR3 length: 15 residues. In germline, CDR1 is MDHEN, CDR2 SYDVKM. The V and J ends lost 6 bases and 4 bases respectively, with 16 bases between them. In nucleotides, the CDR3 is TGTGCCAGCAGCGTTAGGCACGGCGGGGGAAACACCATATATTTT. Translation: CASSVRHGGGNTIYF.

This clonotype was counted between two and nine times. The gene calls are TRBV12-3 or TRBV12-4 and TRBJ1-2; 10 nucleotides align to TRBD1. V was clipped by 5 bases and J by 4 bases; unmatched bases: 7. The CDR3 length is 15 residues. CDR3 in amino acids: CASSRTGGILYGYTF. Written as DNA, the CDR3 is TGTGCCAGCAGTCGGACAGGGGGTATTCTCTATGGCTACACCTTC.

This clonotype was recorded at least ten times. This chain uses TRBV28 with TRBJ2-1, with no clear D. Looked up from germline, CDR1 is MDHEN and CDR2 is SYDVKM. The germline V and J ends were trimmed by 3 bases and 5 bases, with 14 bases remaining between them. The CDR3 loop spans 15 amino acids. The CDR3 nucleotides are TGTGCCAGCAGTTTGACCCCCCCAAACGACAATGAGCAGTTCTTC. Protein: CASSLTPPNDNEQFF.

In its sample, this clonotype was seen a few times. The rearrangement joins TRBV29-1 to TRBJ1-2, with no clear D. V shed 2 bases and J shed 4 bases, with 8 bases lying between them. The CDR3 has 12 amino acids. Germline V gene lookup returns CDR1 SQVTM and CDR2 ANQGSEA. CDR3 residues: CSVEPAVYGYTF. The CDR3 DNA reads as TGCAGCGTTGAACCCGCAGTCTATGGCTACACCTTC.

The V call is TRBV18, the J call TRBJ1-1, with D uncertain. CDR3 size: 13 residues. Trimming removed 5 bases from V and 8 bases from J, with 15 bases in between. Germline V gene lookup returns CDR1 KGHSH and CDR2 LQKENI. The CDR3, as DNA: TGTGCCAGCTCATCGCAGTCGCCAGCGGAAGCTTTCTTT. This sequence encodes CASSSQSPAEAFF. The whole variable domain, remainder taken from reference TRBV18 and TRBJ1-1, is NAGVMQNPRHLVRRRGQEARLRCSPMKGHSHVYWYRQLPEEGLKFMVYLQKENIIDESGMPKERFSAEFPKEGPSILRIQQVVRGDSAAYFCASSSQSPAEAFFGQGTRLTVV.

This clonotype was observed many times. The rearrangement joins TRBV5-1 to TRBJ1-1; TRBD1 might be the D (6 bases). Trimming left V 4 bases short and J 3 bases short, with 19 bases between. The germline CDR1 and CDR2 sequences are SGHRS and YFSETQ. The CDR3 is made up of 16 amino acids. The CDR3 bases are TGCGCCAGCAGCCCTCGGCGGCTAGGGGGGGACACTGAAGCTTTCTTT. This sequence encodes CASSPRRLGGDTEAFF. Combining the CDR3 with reference TRBV5-1 and TRBJ1-1 gives the whole variable domain KAGVTQTPRYLIKTRGQQVTLSCSPISGHRSVSWYQQTPGQGLQFLFEYFSETQRNKGNFPGRFSGRQFSNSRSEMNVSTLELGDSALYLCASSPRRLGGDTEAFFGQGTRLTVV.

This clonotype has only a few counts. V is TRBV28 and J is TRBJ2-2; D is unresolved. V lost 7 bases and J 0 bases, leaving 12 bases between the germline ends. Germline CDR1 reads MDHEN; CDR2 reads SYDVKM. This CDR3 is 15 amino acids long. CDR3 in DNA: TGTGCCAGCAACCCCACTAATACGAACACCGGGGAGCTGTTTTTT. As protein: CASNPTNTNTGELFF.

J is TRBJ1-1 and V is TRBV15; perhaps TRBD1 as D (6 bases). The V end lost 0 bases, the J end lost 3 bases, and 8 bases lay between the germline ends. CDR1 is LNHNV and CDR2 is YYDKDF in the germline V gene (reference sequence). CDR3 length: 14 amino acids. The CDR3 DNA reads TGTGCCACCAGCAGAGACCCAGGGGACACTGAAGCTTTCTTT. Translation gives CATSRDPGDTEAFF.

This clonotype was detected ten times or more. The chain joins TRBV6-2 or TRBV6-3 to TRBJ2-1, with D possibly matching TRBD2 (5 bases). The CDR3 totals 16 residues. The V end lost 5 bases, the J end lost 6 bases, and 20 bases lay between the germline ends. Germline V CDR1 and CDR2: MNHEY, SVGEGT. The chain's CDR3 is CASSPEQSGVRNEQFF. In DNA form, the CDR3 reads TGTGCCAGCAGTCCTGAACAATCCGGGGTACGCAATGAGCAGTTCTTC.

This clonotype was seen at least ten times. The chain is built from TRBV10-3 and TRBJ2-7; D gene ambiguous. Trimming shortened V by 4 bases and J by 2 bases, and 18 bases separated the two germline ends. The CDR3 has 16 residues. From germline, CDR1 is ENHRY and CDR2 SYGVKD. The DNA of the CDR3 is TGTGCCATCAGTGCTATTTTCGTAGGATCGACCTACGAGCAGTACTTC. It is translated as CAISAIFVGSTYEQYF.

This clonotype has at least ten counts. The chain employs TRBV11-3 and TRBJ1-1, with no clear D. Germline V gene lookup returns CDR1 SGHNT and CDR2 YENEEA. The CDR3 consists of 17 residues. V lost 1 base and J 0 bases, leaving 15 bases between the germline ends. CDR3 DNA sequence: TGTGCCAGCAGCTTAGGCCGGTTCCGGCCCATGAACACTGAAGCTTTCTTT. Its translation is CASSLGRFRPMNTEAFF.

The rearrangement joins TRBV9 to TRBJ1-1; tentatively, D is TRBD1 (6 bases). This CDR3 is built from 15 residues. Germline V gene sequence: CDR1 SGDLS, CDR2 YYNGEE. V dropped 0 bases and J dropped 4 bases, with 13 bases sitting between them. The CDR3, as DNA: TGTGCCAGCAGCGTAGTCGCAGGGGTGGTCACTGAAGCTTTCTTT. This sequence encodes CASSVVAGVVTEAFF.

V and J are TRBV20-1 and TRBJ2-3; 8 nucleotides align to TRBD2. Germline V gives CDR1 DFQATT, CDR2 SNEGSKA (reference sequence). V gave up 3 bases and J gave up 2 bases; unmatched junction bases: 7. This CDR3 contains 15 residues. The CDR3 loop is CSARWAGGNTDTQYF. CDR3 bases: TGCAGTGCTAGGTGGGCGGGGGGAAACACAGATACGCAGTATTTT.

At least ten counts were recorded for this clonotype. The rearrangement joins TRBV12-3 or TRBV12-4 to TRBJ2-7, with TRBD2 matching over 12 bases. There are 17 residues in the CDR3. V shed 6 bases and J 3 bases; nucleotides not matched to a gene: 12. The CDR3 reads CASSLTSGRVGGYEQYF. CDR3 coding DNA: TGTGCCAGCAGCCTGACTAGCGGGAGAGTTGGCGGCTACGAGCAGTACTTC.

This clonotype was detected a few times. A read error may be the cause here, since a much bigger clone is one base away. V and J are TRBV28 and TRBJ1-1, with D unclear. There are 14 residues in the CDR3. V shed 3 bases and J shed 0 bases, with 8 bases lying between them. Looked up from germline, CDR1 is MDHEN and CDR2 is SYDVKM. CDR3 coding DNA: TGTGCCAGCAGTTTCAGACCAATGAACACTGAAGCTTTCTTT. This translates into CASSFRPMNTEAFF.

The genes are TRBV5-1 and TRBJ2-5, with TRBD2 identical over 13 bases. The CDR3 covers 14 residues. Trimming removed 8 bases from V and 4 bases from J; junction bases left unmatched: 5. The germline V gene encodes CDR1 SGHRS and CDR2 YFSETQ. CDR3 nucleotides: TGCGCCAGGCAGACTAGCGGGGGGCCAGAGACCCAGTACTTC. This codes for CARQTSGGPETQYF.

This clonotype was counted at least ten times. The chain couples TRBV11-2 to TRBJ1-2; unclear D gene. The CDR3 totals 14 residues. Germline-derived CDR1 and CDR2 are SGHAT and FQNNGV. Trimming pared 0 bases from V and 4 bases from J, leaving 9 bases between. The CDR3, as DNA: TGTGCCAGCAGCTTAGATGCCAGCTTCTATGGCTACACCTTC. It codes for CASSLDASFYGYTF.

The chain is built from TRBV5-8 and TRBJ2-3; TRBD1 matches at 9 bases. V lost 2 bases and J lost 6; bases outside the gene matches: 7. This CDR3 is 15 amino acids long. Per the germline V gene, CDR1 is SGHTS and CDR2 is YDEGEE. The CDR3 loop reads CASSFGQGRGDTQYF. In nucleotides, the CDR3 is TGTGCCAGCAGCTTCGGACAGGGGAGAGGGGATACGCAGTATTTT.

A remark on this clonotype: The junction differs from germline at one of its ends, possibly a read error. The chain couples TRBV27 to TRBJ1-2; 10 positions agree with TRBD1. Germline V gene lookup returns CDR1 MNHEY and CDR2 SMNVEV (reference sequence). This CDR3 spans 15 amino acids. Written as DNA, the CDR3 is TGTGCCAGCAGTCCCCGGACAGGGGGGGACTATAGCTACACCTTC. As protein: CASSPRTGGDYSYTF.

This clonotype was recorded many times. The CDR3 DNA follows: TGCAGTGCTGATTCACGCCGGGACAACCAAGAGACCCAGTACTTC. Protein: CSADSRRDNQETQYF. The chain recombines TRBV20-1 with TRBJ2-5, with D tentatively TRBD1 (6 bases). Per germline, CDR1 DFQATT and CDR2 SNEGSKA (reference sequence). V lost 5 bases, J lost 0 bases, and 16 bases lay in between. This CDR3 comprises 15 residues.